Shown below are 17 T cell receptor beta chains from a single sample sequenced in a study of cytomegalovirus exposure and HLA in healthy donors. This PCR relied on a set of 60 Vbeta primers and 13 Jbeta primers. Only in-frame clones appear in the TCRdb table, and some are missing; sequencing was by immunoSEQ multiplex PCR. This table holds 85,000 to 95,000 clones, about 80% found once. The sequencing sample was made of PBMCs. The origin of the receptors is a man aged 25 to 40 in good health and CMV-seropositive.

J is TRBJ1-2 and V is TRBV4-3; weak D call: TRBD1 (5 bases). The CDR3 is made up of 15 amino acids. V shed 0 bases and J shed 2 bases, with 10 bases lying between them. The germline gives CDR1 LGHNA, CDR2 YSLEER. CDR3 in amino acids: CASSQEWGENYGYTF. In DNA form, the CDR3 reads TGCGCCAGCAGCCAAGAGTGGGGCGAAAACTATGGCTACACCTTC.

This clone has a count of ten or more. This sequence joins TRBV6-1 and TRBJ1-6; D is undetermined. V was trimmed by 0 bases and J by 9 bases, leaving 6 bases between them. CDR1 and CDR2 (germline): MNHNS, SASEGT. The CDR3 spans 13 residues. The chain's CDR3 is CASSEAAFSPLHF. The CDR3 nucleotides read TGTGCCAGCAGTGAAGCGGCATTTTCACCCCTCCACTTT.

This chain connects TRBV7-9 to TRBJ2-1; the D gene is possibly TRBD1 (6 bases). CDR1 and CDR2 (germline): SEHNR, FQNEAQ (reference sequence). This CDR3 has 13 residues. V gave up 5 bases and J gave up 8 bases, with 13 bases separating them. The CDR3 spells CASSHRDYHEQFF. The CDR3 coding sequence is TGTGCCAGCAGCCACAGGGATTACCATGAGCAGTTCTTC.

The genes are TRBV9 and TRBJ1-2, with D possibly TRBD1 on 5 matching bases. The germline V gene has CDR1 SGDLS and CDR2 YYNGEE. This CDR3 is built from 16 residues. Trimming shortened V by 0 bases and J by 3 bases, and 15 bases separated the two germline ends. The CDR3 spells CASSVDLQGQHYGYTF. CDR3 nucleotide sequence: TGTGCCAGCAGCGTAGACCTCCAGGGCCAGCACTATGGCTACACCTTC.

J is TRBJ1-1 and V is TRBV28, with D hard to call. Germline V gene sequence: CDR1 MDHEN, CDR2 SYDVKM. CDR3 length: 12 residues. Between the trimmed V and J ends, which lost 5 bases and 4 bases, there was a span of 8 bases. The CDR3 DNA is TGTGCCAGCAGTGCCAGGCCCACTGAAGCTTTCTTT. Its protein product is CASSARPTEAFF.

This chain's CDR3 is CASSPQGTWGAFF. CDR3 DNA sequence: TGTGCCAGCAGCCCTCAGGGGACCTGGGGAGCTTTCTTT. J is TRBJ1-1 and V is TRBV28; D is perhaps TRBD1 (6 bases). V was shortened by 6 bases and J by 10 bases, with 18 bases between the two germline ends. Germline values: CDR1 MDHEN, CDR2 SYDVKM. The CDR3 is 13 amino acids. Supplemented by reference TRBV28 and TRBJ1-1, the full variable domain reads DVKVTQSSRYLVKRTGEKVFLECVQDMDHENMFWYRQDPGLGLRLIYFSYDVKMKEKGDIPEGYSVSREKKERFSLILESASTNQTSMYLCASSPQGTWGAFFGQGTRLTVV.

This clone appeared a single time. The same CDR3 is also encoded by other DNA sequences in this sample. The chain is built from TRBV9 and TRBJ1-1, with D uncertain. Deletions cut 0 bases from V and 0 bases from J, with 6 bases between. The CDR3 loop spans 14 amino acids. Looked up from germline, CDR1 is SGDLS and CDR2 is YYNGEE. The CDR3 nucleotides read TGTGCCAGCAGCGTAGGAGGAATGAACACTGAAGCTTTCTTT. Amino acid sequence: CASSVGGMNTEAFF.

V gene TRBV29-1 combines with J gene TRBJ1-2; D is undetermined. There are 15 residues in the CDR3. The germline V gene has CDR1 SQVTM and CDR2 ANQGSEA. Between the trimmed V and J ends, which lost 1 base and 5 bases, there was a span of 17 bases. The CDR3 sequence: CSVEGYTEPYYGYTF. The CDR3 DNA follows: TGCAGCGTTGAAGGATACACAGAACCTTATTATGGCTACACCTTC.

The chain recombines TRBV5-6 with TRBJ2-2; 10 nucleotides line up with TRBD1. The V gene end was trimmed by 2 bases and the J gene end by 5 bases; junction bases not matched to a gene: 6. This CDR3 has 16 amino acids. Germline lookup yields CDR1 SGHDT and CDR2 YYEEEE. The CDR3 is CASSFRQGAGTGELFF. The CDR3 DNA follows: TGTGCCAGCAGCTTTCGACAGGGGGCGGGAACCGGGGAGCTGTTTTTT.

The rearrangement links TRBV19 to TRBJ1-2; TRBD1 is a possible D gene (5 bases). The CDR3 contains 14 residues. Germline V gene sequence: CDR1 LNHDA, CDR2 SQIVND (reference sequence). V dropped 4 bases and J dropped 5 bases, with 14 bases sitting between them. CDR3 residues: CASSRRDLAYGYTF. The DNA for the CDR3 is TGTGCCAGTAGTAGGCGGGACTTGGCTTATGGCTACACCTTC.

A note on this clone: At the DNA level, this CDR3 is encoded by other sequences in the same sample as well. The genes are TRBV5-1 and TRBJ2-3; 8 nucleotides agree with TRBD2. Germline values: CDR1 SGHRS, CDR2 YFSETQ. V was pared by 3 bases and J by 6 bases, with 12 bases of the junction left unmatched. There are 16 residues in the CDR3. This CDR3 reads CASSSSQTSAGDTQYF. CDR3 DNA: TGCGCCAGCAGCTCCTCTCAGACTAGCGCTGGTGATACGCAGTATTTT.

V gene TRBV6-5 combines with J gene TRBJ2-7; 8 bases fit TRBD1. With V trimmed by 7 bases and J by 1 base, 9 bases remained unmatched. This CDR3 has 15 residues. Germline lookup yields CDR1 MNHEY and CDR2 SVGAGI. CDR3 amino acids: CASTRGGQGSYEQYF. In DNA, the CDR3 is TGTGCCAGCACCCGAGGTGGACAGGGATCCTACGAGCAGTACTTC.

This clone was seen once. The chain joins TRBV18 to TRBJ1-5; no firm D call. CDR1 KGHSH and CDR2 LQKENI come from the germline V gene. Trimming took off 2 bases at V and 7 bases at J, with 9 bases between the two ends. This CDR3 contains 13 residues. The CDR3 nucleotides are TGTGCCAGCTCACCAGGGAGAGACCAGCCCCAGCATTTT. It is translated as CASSPGRDQPQHF.

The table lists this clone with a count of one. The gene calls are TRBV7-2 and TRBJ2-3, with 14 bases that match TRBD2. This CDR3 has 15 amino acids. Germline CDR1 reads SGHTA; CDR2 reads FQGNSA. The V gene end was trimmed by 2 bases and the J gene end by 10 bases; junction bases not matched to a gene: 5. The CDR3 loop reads CASSLTLTSGRAQYF. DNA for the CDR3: TGTGCCAGCAGCTTAACCCTGACTAGCGGGAGGGCGCAGTATTTT.

The CDR3 DNA is TGTGCCAGCAGTGTACTAGCGGGAGCCCCCGGGGAGCTGTTTTTT. Translating gives CASSVLAGAPGELFF. The chain uses TRBV6-4 and TRBJ2-2; 11 bases fit TRBD2. Germline CDR1 MRHNA, CDR2 SNTAGT. The CDR3 spans 15 residues. Trimming cost V 4 bases and J 6 bases; bases outside gene matches: 4.

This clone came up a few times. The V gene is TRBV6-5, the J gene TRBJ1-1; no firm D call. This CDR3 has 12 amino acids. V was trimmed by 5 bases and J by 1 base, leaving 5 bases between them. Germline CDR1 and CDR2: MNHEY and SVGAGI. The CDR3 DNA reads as TGTGCCAGCAGTAGAGCGAACACTGAAGCTTTCTTT. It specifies CASSRANTEAFF.

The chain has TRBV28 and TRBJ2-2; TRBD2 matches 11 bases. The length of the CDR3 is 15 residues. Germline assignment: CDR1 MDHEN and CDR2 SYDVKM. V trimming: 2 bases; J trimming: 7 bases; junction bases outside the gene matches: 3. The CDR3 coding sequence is TGTGCCAGCAGTTTAGTAGCGGGAGGGATCGGGGAGCTGTTTTTT. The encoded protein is CASSLVAGGIGELFF.